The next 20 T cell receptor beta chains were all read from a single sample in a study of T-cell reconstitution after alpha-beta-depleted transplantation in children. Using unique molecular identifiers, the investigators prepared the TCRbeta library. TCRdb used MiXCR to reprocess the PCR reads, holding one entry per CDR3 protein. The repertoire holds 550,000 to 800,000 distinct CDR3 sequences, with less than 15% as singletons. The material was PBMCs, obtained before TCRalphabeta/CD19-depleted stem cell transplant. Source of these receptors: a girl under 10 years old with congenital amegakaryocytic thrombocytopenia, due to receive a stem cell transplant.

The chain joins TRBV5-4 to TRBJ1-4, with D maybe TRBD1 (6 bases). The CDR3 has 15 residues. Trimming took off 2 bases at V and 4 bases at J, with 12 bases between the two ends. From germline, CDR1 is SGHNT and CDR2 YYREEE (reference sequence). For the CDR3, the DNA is TGTGCCAGCAGCTTCGGACAGCCAGATAATGAAAAACTGTTTTTT. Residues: CASSFGQPDNEKLFF.

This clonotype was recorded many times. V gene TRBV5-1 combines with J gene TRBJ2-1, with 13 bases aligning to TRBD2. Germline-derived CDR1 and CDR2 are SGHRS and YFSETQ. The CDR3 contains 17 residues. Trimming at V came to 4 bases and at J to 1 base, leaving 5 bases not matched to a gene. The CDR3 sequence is CASSIGLAGDSYNEQFF. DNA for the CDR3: TGCGCCAGCAGCATAGGACTAGCGGGAGATTCCTACAATGAGCAGTTCTTC.

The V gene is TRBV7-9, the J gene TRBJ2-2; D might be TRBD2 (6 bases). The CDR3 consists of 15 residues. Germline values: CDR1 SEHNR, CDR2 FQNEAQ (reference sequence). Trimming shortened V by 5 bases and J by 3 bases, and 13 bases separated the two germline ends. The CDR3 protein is CASSKRGLHTGELFF. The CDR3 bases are TGTGCCAGCAGCAAACGGGGGTTGCACACCGGGGAGCTGTTTTTT.

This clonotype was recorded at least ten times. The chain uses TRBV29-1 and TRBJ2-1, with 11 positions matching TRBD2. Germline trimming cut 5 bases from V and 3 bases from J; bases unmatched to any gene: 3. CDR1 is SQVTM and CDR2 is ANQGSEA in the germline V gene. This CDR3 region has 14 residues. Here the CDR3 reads CSVHGLAGYNEQFF. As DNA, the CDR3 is TGCAGCGTTCACGGACTAGCGGGCTACAATGAGCAGTTCTTC.

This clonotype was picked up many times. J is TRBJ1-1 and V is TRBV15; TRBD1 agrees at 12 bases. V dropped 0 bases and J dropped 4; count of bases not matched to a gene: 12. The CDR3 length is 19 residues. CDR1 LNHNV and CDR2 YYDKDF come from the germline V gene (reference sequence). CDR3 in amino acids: CATSRDSEPGQGAATEAFF. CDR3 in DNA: TGTGCCACCAGCAGAGATTCCGAGCCGGGACAGGGGGCGGCCACTGAAGCTTTCTTT.

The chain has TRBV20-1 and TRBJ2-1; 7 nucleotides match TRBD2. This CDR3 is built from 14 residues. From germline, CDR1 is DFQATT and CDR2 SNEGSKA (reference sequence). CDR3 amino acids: CSGPASGTYNEQFF. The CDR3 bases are TGCAGCGGACCCGCTAGCGGAACCTACAATGAGCAGTTCTTC.

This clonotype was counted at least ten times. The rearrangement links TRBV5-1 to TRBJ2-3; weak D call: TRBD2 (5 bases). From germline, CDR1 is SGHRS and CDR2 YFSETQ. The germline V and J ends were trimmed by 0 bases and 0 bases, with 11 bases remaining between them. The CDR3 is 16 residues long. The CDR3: CASSLGSSGSTDTQYF. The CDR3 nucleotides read TGCGCCAGCAGCTTGGGGTCAAGCGGAAGCACAGATACGCAGTATTTT.

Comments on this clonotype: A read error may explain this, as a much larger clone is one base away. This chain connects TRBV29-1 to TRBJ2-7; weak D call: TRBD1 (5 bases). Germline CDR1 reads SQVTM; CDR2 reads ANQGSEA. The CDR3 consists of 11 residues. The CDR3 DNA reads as TGCAGCGGGTCCCAGGGCGGCGAGCAGAACTTC. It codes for CSGSQGGEQNF.

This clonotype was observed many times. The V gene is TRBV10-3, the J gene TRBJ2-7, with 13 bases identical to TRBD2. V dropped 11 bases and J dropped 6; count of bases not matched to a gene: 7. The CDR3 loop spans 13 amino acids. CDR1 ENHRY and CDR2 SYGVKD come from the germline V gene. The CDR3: CAAGLAGESEQYF. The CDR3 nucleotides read TGTGCCGCCGGACTAGCGGGAGAATCCGAGCAGTACTTC.

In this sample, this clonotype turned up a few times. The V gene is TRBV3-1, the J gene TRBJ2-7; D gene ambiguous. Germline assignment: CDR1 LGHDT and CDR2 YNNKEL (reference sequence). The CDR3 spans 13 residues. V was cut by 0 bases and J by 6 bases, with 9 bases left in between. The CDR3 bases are TGTGCCAGCAGCCAAGAAGTTTTCTCCGAGCAGTACTTC. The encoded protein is CASSQEVFSEQYF.

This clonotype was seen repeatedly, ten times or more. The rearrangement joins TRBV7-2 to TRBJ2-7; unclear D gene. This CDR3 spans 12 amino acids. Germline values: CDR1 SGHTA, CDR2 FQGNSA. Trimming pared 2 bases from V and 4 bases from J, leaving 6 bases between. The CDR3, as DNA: TGTGCCAGCAGCTTAAATTTTTACGAGCAGTACTTC. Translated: CASSLNFYEQYF.

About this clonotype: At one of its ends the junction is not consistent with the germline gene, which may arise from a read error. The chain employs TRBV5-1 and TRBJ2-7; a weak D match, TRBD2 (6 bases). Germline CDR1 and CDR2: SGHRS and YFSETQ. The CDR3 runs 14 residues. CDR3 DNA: TGCGCCAGCGGATCGACCGTCGCGGGAAACGAGCAGTCCTTC. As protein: CASGSTVAGNEQSF.

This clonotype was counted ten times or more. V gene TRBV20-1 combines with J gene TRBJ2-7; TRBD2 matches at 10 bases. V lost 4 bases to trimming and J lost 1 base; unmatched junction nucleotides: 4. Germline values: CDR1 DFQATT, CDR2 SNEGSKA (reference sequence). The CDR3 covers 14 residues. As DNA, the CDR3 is TGCAGTGCTACGGCTAGCGGGAGATCCTACGAGCAGTACTTC. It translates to CSATASGRSYEQYF.

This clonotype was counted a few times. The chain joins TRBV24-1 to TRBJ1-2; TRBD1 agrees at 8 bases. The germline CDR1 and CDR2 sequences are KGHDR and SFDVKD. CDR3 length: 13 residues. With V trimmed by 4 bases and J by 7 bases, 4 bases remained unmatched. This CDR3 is CATSETDRGGYTF. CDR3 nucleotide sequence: TGTGCCACCAGTGAAACTGACAGGGGTGGCTACACCTTC.

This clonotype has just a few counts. The CDR3 here is CSARRPTSGTNEQFF. The CDR3 DNA reads TGCAGTGCTAGACGGCCGACTAGCGGGACGAATGAGCAGTTCTTC. The chain recombines TRBV20-1 with TRBJ2-1; TRBD2 matches at 11 bases. CDR1 is DFQATT and CDR2 is SNEGSKA in the germline V gene (reference sequence). This CDR3 is built from 15 residues. Trimming took 2 bases from V and 7 from J; bases not matched to a gene: 7.

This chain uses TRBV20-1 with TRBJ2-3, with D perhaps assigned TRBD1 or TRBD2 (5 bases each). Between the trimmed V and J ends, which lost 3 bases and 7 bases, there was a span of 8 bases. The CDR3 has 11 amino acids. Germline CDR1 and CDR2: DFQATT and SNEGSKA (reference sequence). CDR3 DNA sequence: TGCAGTGCTAGGAGGGGAAATACGCAGTATTTT. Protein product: CSARRGNTQYF.

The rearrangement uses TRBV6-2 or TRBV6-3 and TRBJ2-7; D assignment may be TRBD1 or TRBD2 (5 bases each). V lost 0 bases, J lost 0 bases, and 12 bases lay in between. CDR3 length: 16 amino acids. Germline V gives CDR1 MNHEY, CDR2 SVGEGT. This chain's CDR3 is CASSYSRGPSSYEQYF. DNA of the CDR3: TGTGCCAGCAGTTACTCGAGGGGCCCGAGCTCCTACGAGCAGTACTTC.

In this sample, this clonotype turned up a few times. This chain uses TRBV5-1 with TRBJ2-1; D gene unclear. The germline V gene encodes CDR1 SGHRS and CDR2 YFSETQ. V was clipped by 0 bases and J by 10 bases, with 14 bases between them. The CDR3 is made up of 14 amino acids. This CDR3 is CASSLGRVREEQFF. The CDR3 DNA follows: TGCGCCAGCAGCTTGGGAAGGGTAAGGGAAGAGCAGTTCTTC.

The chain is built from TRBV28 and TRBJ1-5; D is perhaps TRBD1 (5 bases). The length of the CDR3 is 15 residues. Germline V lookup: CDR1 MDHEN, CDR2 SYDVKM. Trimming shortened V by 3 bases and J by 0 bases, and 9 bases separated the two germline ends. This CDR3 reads CASSFSTVSNQPQHF. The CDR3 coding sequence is TGTGCCAGCAGTTTTTCGACAGTTAGCAATCAGCCCCAGCATTTT. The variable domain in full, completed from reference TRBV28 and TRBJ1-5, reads DVKVTQSSRYLVKRTGEKVFLECVQDMDHENMFWYRQDPGLGLRLIYFSYDVKMKEKGDIPEGYSVSREKKERFSLILESASTNQTSMYLCASSFSTVSNQPQHFGDGTRLSIL.

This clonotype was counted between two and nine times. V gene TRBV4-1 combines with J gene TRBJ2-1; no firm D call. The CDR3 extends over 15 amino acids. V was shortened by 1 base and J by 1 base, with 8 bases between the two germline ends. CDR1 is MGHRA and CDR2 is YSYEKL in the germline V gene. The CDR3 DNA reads TGCGCCAGCAGCCAAGTCAAGATGTCCTACAATGAGCAGTTCTTC. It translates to CASSQVKMSYNEQFF.